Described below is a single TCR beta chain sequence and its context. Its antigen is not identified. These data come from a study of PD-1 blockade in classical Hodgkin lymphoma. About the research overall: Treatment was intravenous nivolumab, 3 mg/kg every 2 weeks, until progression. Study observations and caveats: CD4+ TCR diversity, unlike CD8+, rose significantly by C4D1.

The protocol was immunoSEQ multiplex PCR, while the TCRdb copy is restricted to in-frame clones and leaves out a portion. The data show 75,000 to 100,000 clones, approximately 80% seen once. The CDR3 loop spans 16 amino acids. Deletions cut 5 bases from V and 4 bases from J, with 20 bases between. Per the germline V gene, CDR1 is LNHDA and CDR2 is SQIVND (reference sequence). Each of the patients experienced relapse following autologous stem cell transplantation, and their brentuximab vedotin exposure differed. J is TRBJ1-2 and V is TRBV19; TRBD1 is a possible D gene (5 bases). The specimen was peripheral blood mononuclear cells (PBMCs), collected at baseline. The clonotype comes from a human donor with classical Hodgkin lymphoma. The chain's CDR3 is CASSSTYRFGFYGYTF. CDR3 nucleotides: TGTGCCAGTAGTTCGACGTACAGGTTCGGGTTCTATGGCTACACCTTC.